The clone carrying this TCR beta chain was counted only a few times. Assay used: immunoSEQ multiplex PCR; TCRdb lists only in-frame clones, some missing. The table shows about 490,000 clones, with approximately 85% occurring only once. This CDR3 comprises 14 residues. Germline values: CDR1 LNHDA, CDR2 SQIVND (reference sequence). V lost 4 bases to trimming and J lost 4 bases; unmatched junction nucleotides: 3. The data were obtained in a study of blood T cell repertoires in COVID-19. Overall study context: Specimens from acute and convalescent COVID-19 originated in the United States, Italy and Spain.

The chain combines TRBV19 with TRBJ1-2; TRBD1 matches 10 bases. The sequenced sample was peripheral blood. The sequence derives from a human donor in a cohort sampled during active COVID-19. CDR3 sequence: CASSTRDRGYGYTF. CDR3 DNA: TGTGCCAGTAGTACCCGGGACAGGGGCTATGGCTACACCTTC.